This T cell receptor beta chain emerged from a study of blood T cell repertoires in COVID-19 (TCRdb year 2020). General notes on the study: Samples from collaborators originated in the United States, Italy and Spain and spanned both the acute and convalescent phases of COVID-19. The prospective study material was composed of cDNA or gDNA derived from T cells, B-cell-depleted T cells, or PBMCs. Deeply sampled blood TCRbeta repertoires from subjects exposed to, actively infected with, or recovered from COVID-19 were included in the dataset. The repertoires were released in a freely available public database meant as a resource for research on the immune response to SARS-CoV-2. Samples came from the ongoing ImmuneRACE study (first 160 participants) plus 1,254 subjects from 6 global collaborators. Sample metadata almost always included a de-identified subject ID, COVID-19 status, age in years and sex. Where available, HLA class I and class II types were obtained from metadata supplied by the sample provider rather than from assay-based typing. General findings and caveats noted by the study authors: How much clinical and demographic metadata was included differed by source and by participant, and the metadata was provided uncurated.

The immunoSEQ Assay, a bias-controlled multiplex PCR, was used to amplify TCRbeta CDR3 regions from genomic DNA. Per the source publication's procedure: The number of nucleated cells in each sample was estimated by amplification of reference gene primers within the assay. To quantify the absolute abundance of each unique TCRbeta CDR3 rearrangement, sequence reads were collapsed and filtered. Productive Simpson clonality was computed per sample as the square root of Simpson's diversity index over productive rearrangements. Drawn from immuneACCESS, this table holds only the in-frame rearrangements with V and J called that TCRdb kept. Clones are partly lost; checked studies trace under half to an unresolved V gene and leave the rest unexplained. The V and J calls and clone size come from that table; D and trimming were worked out from the DNA. The sample records approximately 52,000 clones, over 75% of which are singletons. Roughly 15% of the sample belongs to the ten largest clones.

Including cysteine and phenylalanine, the CDR3 has 13 amino acids. The entry retains the CDR3 DNA only, 39 bases that are in frame from base 1. Per the germline V gene (reference sequence), LNHDA is the CDR1 and SQIVND is the CDR2. V loses 4 bases, J loses 6 bases, and the germline ends lie 12 bases apart. On this clone: Its antigen is currently not known. Base qualities are missing; no much larger clone stands one base away.

Each collaborating institution followed its own protocols to collect whole blood in K2EDTA tubes. For TCRbeta analysis, collaborators shipped samples in one of three forms: frozen whole blood, isolated PBMCs, or DNA extracted from either of those sample types. The V and J genes are TRBV19 and TRBJ1-2, with a weak D call of TRBD1 (6 bases match). The TCR was taken from a man between 65 and 85 years old with acute or convalescent COVID-19. Sequencing was done on a sample of peripheral blood. CDR3 protein: CASSKTGYDGYTF. The nucleotide sequence reads TGTGCCAGTAGTAAAACAGGGTACGATGGCTACACCTTC.